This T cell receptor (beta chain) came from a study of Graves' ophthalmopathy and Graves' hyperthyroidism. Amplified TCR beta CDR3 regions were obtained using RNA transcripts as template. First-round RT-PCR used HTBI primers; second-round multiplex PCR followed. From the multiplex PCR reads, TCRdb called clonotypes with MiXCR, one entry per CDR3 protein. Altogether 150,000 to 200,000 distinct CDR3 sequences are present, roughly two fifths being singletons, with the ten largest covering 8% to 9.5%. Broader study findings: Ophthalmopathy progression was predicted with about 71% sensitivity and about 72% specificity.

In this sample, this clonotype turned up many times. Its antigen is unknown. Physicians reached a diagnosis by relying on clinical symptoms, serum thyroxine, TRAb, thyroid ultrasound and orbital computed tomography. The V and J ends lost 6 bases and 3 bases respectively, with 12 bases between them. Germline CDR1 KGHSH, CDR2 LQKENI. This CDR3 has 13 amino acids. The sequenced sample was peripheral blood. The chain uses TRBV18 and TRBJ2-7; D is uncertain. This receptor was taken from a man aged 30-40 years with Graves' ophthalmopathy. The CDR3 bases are TGTGCCAGCTCCCACCCCCCCAGCTACGAGCAGTACTTC. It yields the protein CASSHPPSYEQYF. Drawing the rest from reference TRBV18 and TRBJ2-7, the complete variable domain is NAGVMQNPRHLVRRRGQEARLRCSPMKGHSHVYWYRQLPEEGLKFMVYLQKENIIDESGMPKERFSAEFPKEGPSILRIQQVVRGDSAAYFCASSHPPSYEQYFGPGTRLTVT.